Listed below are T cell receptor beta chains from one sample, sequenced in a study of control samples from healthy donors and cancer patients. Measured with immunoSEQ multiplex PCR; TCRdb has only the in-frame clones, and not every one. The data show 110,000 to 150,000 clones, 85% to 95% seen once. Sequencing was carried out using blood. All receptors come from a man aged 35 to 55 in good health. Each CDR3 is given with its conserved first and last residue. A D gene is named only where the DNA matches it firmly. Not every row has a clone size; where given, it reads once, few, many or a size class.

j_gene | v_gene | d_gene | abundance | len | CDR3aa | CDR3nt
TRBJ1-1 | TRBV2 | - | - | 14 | CASSPWGANTEAFF | TGTGCCAGCAGCCCTTGGGGGGCGAACACTGAAGCTTTCTTT
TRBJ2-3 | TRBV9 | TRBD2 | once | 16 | CASTPRPAGITDTQYF | TGTGCCAGCACCCCGCGTCCAGCGGGAATCACAGATACGCAGTATTTT
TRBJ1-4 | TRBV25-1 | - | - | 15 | CASSDGGATNEKLFF | TGTGCCAGCAGTGATGGCGGAGCAACTAATGAAAAACTGTTTTTT
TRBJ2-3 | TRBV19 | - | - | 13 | CASSIRDTDTQYF | TGTGCCAGTAGTATAAGGGACACAGATACGCAGTATTTT
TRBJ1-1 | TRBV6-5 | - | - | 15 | CASSYQPGVNTEAFF | TGTGCCAGCAGTTACCAGCCGGGAGTGAACACTGAAGCTTTCTTT
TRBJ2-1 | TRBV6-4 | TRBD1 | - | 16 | CASSDSWTGAYNEQFF | TGTGCCAGCAGTGACTCTTGGACAGGGGCTTACAATGAGCAGTTCTTC
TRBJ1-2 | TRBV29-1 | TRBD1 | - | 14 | CSVEMYRGTRGYTF | TGCAGCGTTGAAATGTACAGGGGTACGCGAGGCTACACCTTC
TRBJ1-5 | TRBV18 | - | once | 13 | CASSPAVNQPQHF | TGTGCCAGCTCCCCCGCGGTGAATCAGCCCCAGCATTTT
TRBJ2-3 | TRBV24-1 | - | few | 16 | CATSDFTGRGTDTQYF | TGTGCCACCAGTGATTTTACAGGGCGAGGCACAGATACGCAGTATTTT
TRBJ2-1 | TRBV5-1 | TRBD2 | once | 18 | CASSLAPSGRDRYNEQFF | TGCGCCAGCAGCTTGGCGCCTAGCGGGAGGGACCGATACAATGAGCAGTTCTTC
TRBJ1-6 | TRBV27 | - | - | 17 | CASSLSSESSYNSPLHF | TGTGCCAGCAGTTTATCTTCGGAGAGCTCCTATAATTCACCCCTCCACTTT
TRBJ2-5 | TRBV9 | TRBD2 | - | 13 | CASAPGGSETQYF | TGTGCCAGCGCCCCCGGGGGGTCGGAGACCCAGTACTTC
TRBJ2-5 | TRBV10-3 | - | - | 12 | CAISEGQETQYF | TGTGCCATCAGTGAGGGTCAAGAGACCCAGTACTTC
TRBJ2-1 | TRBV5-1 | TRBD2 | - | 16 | CASSLEGLAENNEQFF | TGCGCCAGCAGCTTGGAGGGACTAGCGGAAAACAATGAGCAGTTCTTC
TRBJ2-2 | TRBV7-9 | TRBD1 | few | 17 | CASGGTGLIANTGELFF | TGTGCCAGCGGCGGGACAGGGCTGATCGCGAACACCGGGGAGCTGTTTTTT
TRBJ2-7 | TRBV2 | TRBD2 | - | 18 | CASSEEGRLAGGPYEQYF | TGTGCCAGCAGTGAAGAGGGGAGGCTAGCGGGAGGACCCTACGAGCAGTACTTC
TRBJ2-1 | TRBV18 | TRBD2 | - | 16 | CASSPLAGGVINEQFF | TGTGCCAGCTCACCACTAGCGGGAGGTGTTATAAATGAGCAGTTCTTC
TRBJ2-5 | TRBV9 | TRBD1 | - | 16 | CASSVVGDRGGETQYF | TGTGCCAGCAGCGTAGTGGGGGACAGGGGAGGAGAGACCCAGTACTTC
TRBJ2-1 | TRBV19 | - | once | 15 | CASGFPGIPYNEQFF | TGTGCCAGTGGGTTCCCCGGTATCCCCTACAATGAGCAGTTCTTC
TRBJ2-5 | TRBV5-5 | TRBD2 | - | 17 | CASSFGRVRGGLETQYF | TGTGCCAGCAGCTTTGGTAGGGTCCGGGGGGGCCTAGAGACCCAGTACTTC
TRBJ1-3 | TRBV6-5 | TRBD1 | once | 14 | CASTRTGTGNTIYF | TGTGCCAGCACCAGGACAGGGACTGGAAACACCATATATTTT
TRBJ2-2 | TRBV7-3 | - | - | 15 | CASSKDPTNTGELFF | TGTGCCAGCAGCAAGGACCCGACGAACACCGGGGAGCTGTTTTTT
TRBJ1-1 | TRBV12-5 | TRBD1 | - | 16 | CASGLVLGQGRTEAFF | TGTGCTAGTGGTTTGGTACTGGGACAGGGAAGGACTGAAGCTTTCTTT
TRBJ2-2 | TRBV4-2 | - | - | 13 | CASSQDETGELFF | TGTGCCAGCAGCCAAGATGAAACCGGGGAGCTGTTTTTT
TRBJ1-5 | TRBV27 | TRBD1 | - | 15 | CASSLQGASNQPQHF | TGTGCCAGCAGTTTACAGGGGGCCAGCAATCAGCCCCAGCATTTT
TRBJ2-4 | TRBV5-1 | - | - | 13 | CARETGAKNIQYF | TGCGCCAGGGAAACAGGAGCCAAAAACATTCAGTACTTC
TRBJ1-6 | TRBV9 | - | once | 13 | CASSPHGGSPLHF | TGTGCCAGCAGCCCCCACGGAGGGTCACCCCTCCACTTT
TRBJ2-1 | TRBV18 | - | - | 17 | CASSPPPGDGSYNEQFF | TGTGCCAGCTCACCTCCCCCGGGGGACGGGAGCTACAATGAGCAGTTCTTC
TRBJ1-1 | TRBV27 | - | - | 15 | CASSFIQGQNTEAFF | TGTGCCAGCAGTTTTATTCAGGGTCAGAACACTGAAGCTTTCTTT
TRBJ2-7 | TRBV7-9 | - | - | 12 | CASSLGGAEQYF | TGTGCCAGCAGCTTAGGGGGTGCCGAGCAGTACTTC
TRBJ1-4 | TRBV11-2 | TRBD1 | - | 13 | CASSPGGGAKLFF | TGTGCCAGCAGCCCAGGGGGCGGTGCAAAACTGTTTTTT
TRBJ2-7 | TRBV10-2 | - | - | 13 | CASSRTGAREQYF | TGCGCCAGCAGTCGAACAGGAGCCCGGGAGCAGTACTTC
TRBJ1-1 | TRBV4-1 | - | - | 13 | CASSQDGLRGAFF | TGCGCCAGCAGCCAAGATGGCCTCCGTGGGGCTTTCTTT
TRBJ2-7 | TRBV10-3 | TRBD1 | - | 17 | CAISESGSGTGGHEQYF | TGTGCCATCAGTGAGTCGGGATCCGGGACAGGGGGCCACGAGCAGTACTTC
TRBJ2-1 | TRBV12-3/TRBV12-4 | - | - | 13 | CASSSSGSHEQFF | TGTGCCAGCAGTTCCTCCGGGTCCCATGAGCAGTTCTTC
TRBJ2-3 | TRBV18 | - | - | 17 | CASSPNEYGGATDTQYF | TGTGCCAGCTCACCGAACGAGTATGGGGGTGCGACAGATACGCAGTATTTT
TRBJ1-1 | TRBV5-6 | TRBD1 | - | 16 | CASSLPGTGRETEAFF | TGTGCCAGCAGCTTGCCCGGGACAGGGAGGGAGACTGAAGCTTTCTTT
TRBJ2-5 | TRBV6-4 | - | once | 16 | CASSDALPDGQETQYF | TGTGCCAGCAGTGACGCGCTCCCGGACGGCCAAGAGACCCAGTACTTC
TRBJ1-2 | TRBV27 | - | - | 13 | CASSPSPAHGYTF | TGTGCCAGCAGTCCAAGTCCTGCCCATGGCTACACCTTC
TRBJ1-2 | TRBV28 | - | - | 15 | CASSSGTSSRGGYTF | TGTGCCAGCAGTTCCGGGACTTCATCCCGCGGCGGCTACACCTTC
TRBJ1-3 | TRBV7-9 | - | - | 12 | CASSSQGNTIYF | TGTGCCAGCAGCTCACAAGGCAACACCATATATTTT
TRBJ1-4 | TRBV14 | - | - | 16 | CASSQDIGAAREKLFF | TGTGCCAGCAGCCAAGATATCGGGGCCGCCAGAGAAAAACTGTTTTTT
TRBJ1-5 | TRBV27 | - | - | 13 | CASSFSQNQPQHF | TGTGCCAGCAGTTTCAGTCAAAATCAGCCCCAGCATTTT
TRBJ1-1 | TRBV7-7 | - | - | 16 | CASSLVIQGVNTEAFF | TGTGCTAGCAGCTTAGTAATCCAGGGTGTGAACACTGAAGCTTTCTTT
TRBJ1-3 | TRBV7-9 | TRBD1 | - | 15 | CASRRGQGTGNTIYF | TGTGCCAGCAGACGCGGACAGGGAACTGGAAACACCATATATTTT
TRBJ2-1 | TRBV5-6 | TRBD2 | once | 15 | CASSPTSGSYNEQFF | TGTGCCAGCAGCCCCACTAGCGGATCCTACAATGAGCAGTTCTTC
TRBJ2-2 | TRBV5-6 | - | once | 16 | CASSPIDRANTGELFF | TGTGCCAGCAGCCCGATTGACAGAGCGAACACCGGGGAGCTGTTTTTT
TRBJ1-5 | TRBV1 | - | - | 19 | CTSSQDLTGDLGSNQPQHF | TGCACCAGCAGCCAAGATTTAACGGGGGACCTCGGGAGCAATCAGCCCCAGCATTTT
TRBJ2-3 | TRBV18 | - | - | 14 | CASSPFAGTDTQYF | TGTGCCAGCTCACCATTCGCGGGCACAGATACGCAGTATTTT
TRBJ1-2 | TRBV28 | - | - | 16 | CASSLRGWYAAVGYTF | TGTGCCAGCAGTTTAAGAGGGTGGTACGCAGCAGTAGGCTACACCTTC
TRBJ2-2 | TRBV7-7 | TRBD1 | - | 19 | CASSPEAGDRGSNTGELFF | TGTGCTAGCAGCCCCGAAGCAGGGGACAGGGGGTCGAACACCGGGGAGCTGTTTTTT
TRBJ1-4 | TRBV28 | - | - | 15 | CASSISGTASFALFF | TGTGCCAGCAGCATCTCCGGGACGGCATCTTTTGCACTGTTTTTT
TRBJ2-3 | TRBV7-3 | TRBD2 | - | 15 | CASSGTGGATDTQYF | TGTGCCAGCAGCGGGACGGGAGGGGCCACAGATACGCAGTATTTT
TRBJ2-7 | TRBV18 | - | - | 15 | CASSPRLVSSYEQYF | TGTGCCAGCTCACCCCGACTAGTATCATCCTACGAGCAGTACTTC
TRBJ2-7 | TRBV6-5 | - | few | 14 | CASSYRHPNYEQYF | TGTGCCAGCAGTTACCGTCACCCCAACTACGAGCAGTACTTC